These T cell receptor beta chains were read from a single sample in a study of CD8 T cells in Susac syndrome. MiXCR, applied by TCRdb to the immunoSEQ multiplex PCR reads, yields one record per CDR3 protein. The sample consists of approximately 270,000 distinct CDR3 sequences, about 93% of them appearing once. The specimen was CD4+ T cells from PBMCs. Receptors were obtained from a human donor with multiple sclerosis. CDR3s include the opening cysteine and the closing phenylalanine or tryptophan. The D gene is left open where the match is weak. Not every row has a clone size; where given, it reads once, few, many or a size class.

>.|TRBJ2-5|TRBV20-1|.
CSARGSGQETQYF
TGCAGTGCTAGAGGTAGCGGACAAGAGACCCAGTACTTC
>TRBD1|TRBJ2-1|TRBV13|.
CASSLTTGGVYNEQFF
TGTGCCAGCAGCTTAACCACAGGGGGCGTCTACAATGAGCAGTTCTTC
>TRBD2|TRBJ2-1|TRBV12-3/TRBV12-4|.
CASSRTSGGGQSQFF
TGTGCCAGCAGCCGCACTAGCGGGGGAGGTCAGTCGCAGTTCTTC
>.|TRBJ1-4|TRBV20-1|.
CSARDPRILREKLFF
TGCAGTGCTAGAGATCCGAGGATTCTACGTGAAAAACTGTTTTTT
>.|TRBJ1-2|TRBV24-1|once
CATSDSVMISGYTF
TGTGCCACCAGTGATTCCGTCATGATAAGTGGCTACACCTTC
>TRBD2|TRBJ2-1|TRBV7-2|.
CASSSRTSGSYNEQFF
TGTGCCAGCAGCTCTAGGACTAGCGGGAGCTACAATGAGCAGTTCTTC
>.|TRBJ2-1|TRBV5-1|.
CASTLGFNEQFF
TGCGCCAGCACACTAGGGTTCAATGAGCAGTTCTTC
>TRBD2|TRBJ2-1|TRBV3-1|.
CASSQEDGTSSNEQFF
TGTGCCAGCAGCCAAGAGGATGGGACTAGCTCCAATGAGCAGTTCTTC
>.|TRBJ1-1|TRBV6-5|.
CASSYGQAAASAFF
TGTGCCAGCAGTTACGGTCAGGCCGCCGCATCAGCTTTCTTT
>.|TRBJ2-7|TRBV7-9|.
CASSLAGQVYEQYF
TGTGCCAGCAGCTTAGCGGGACAAGTCTACGAGCAGTACTTC
>.|TRBJ2-5|TRBV5-1|.
CASSLGWPRNQETQYF
TGCGCCAGCAGCTTGGGCTGGCCCAGAAACCAAGAGACCCAGTACTTC
>.|TRBJ1-2|TRBV24-1|.
CATSDSSPLPYTF
TGTGCCACCAGTGATTCCTCACCCTTGCCGTACACCTTC
>.|TRBJ2-1|TRBV20-1|.
CSAVPSHRPYNEQFF
TGCAGTGCTGTCCCAAGCCACAGGCCCTACAATGAGCAGTTCTTC
>.|TRBJ2-7|TRBV3-1|.
CASSQDAGLGSYEQYF
TGTGCCAGCAGCCAAGATGCAGGACTGGGCTCCTACGAGCAGTACTTC
>.|TRBJ2-3|TRBV12-5|once
CASDSVSTDTQYF
TGTGCTAGTGACAGCGTCAGCACAGATACGCAGTATTTT
>TRBD2|TRBJ2-1|TRBV29-1|once
CTGTNSYNEQFF
TGCACCGGGACTAACTCCTACAATGAGCAGTTCTTC
>.|TRBJ1-5|TRBV3-1|.
CASSHPGQTQPQHF
TGTGCCAGCAGCCACCCCGGACAGACTCAGCCCCAGCATTTT
>TRBD1|TRBJ1-1|TRBV12-3/TRBV12-4|.
CASRPGTAIEAFF
TGTGCCAGCCGTCCCGGGACAGCTATTGAAGCTTTCTTT
>.|TRBJ1-3|TRBV6-6|.
CASSYLGPSAGNTIYF
TGTGCCAGCAGTTACCTGGGTCCTTCGGCTGGAAACACCATATATTTT
>TRBD2|TRBJ2-2|TRBV20-1|.
CSAIGGSDTGELFF
TGCAGTGCTATTGGCGGGAGCGACACCGGGGAGCTGTTTTTT
>TRBD1|TRBJ2-5|TRBV19|.
CASSIDRAETQYF
TGTGCCAGTAGTATCGACAGGGCAGAGACCCAGTACTTC
>TRBD1|TRBJ1-1|TRBV19|.
CATRAGTGGSFTEAFF
TGTGCCACCCGTGCCGGGACAGGGGGCTCCTTCACTGAAGCTTTCTTT
>.|TRBJ1-2|TRBV3-1|.
CASSQTSGDYGYTF
TGTGCCAGCAGCCAGACATCAGGCGACTATGGCTACACCTTC
>.|TRBJ1-2|TRBV5-1|.
CASSLAAPTDGYTF
TGCGCCAGCAGCTTGGCGGCACCGACAGATGGCTACACCTTC
>TRBD2|TRBJ2-1|TRBV5-1|.
CASSFQRERVEQFF
TGCGCCAGCAGCTTCCAGCGGGAGAGGGTTGAGCAGTTCTTC
>TRBD2|TRBJ2-1|TRBV7-2|.
CASGLLAGQGFF
TGTGCCAGCGGCCTACTAGCGGGCCAGGGGTTCTTC
>TRBD1|TRBJ2-3|TRBV5-1|.
CASSPGQGTDTQYF
TGTGCCAGCAGTCCGGGACAGGGCACAGATACGCAGTATTTT
>.|TRBJ2-3|TRBV3-1|.
CASSKVGTTGSTDTQYF
TGTGCCAGCAGCAAGGTGGGAACCACGGGGAGCACAGATACGCAGTATTTT
>TRBD1|TRBJ1-2|TRBV3-1|once
CASSLSDRVGYTF
TGTGCCAGCAGCCTCTCGGACAGGGTCGGCTACACCTTC
>.|TRBJ2-7|TRBV6-6|few
CASSYSTGYEQYF
TGTGCCAGCAGTTACTCTACAGGGTACGAGCAGTACTTC
>.|TRBJ2-3|TRBV19|.
CASSMGTDTQYF
TGTGCCAGTAGTATGGGCACAGATACGCAGTATTTT
>.|TRBJ1-1|TRBV2|.
CASSGTRLGTEAFF
TGTGCCAGCAGTGGGACAAGGTTGGGCACTGAAGCTTTCTTT
>TRBD1|TRBJ2-7|TRBV7-9|.
CASSKEQGAGYEQYF
TGTGCCAGCAGCAAGGAACAGGGGGCGGGCTACGAGCAGTACTTC
>.|TRBJ2-5|TRBV20-1|.
CSARVPGETQYF
TGCAGTGCTAGGGTCCCCGGGGAGACCCAGTACTTC
>TRBD1|TRBJ1-5|TRBV12-3/TRBV12-4|.
CASSGTGTYSNQPQHF
TGTGCCAGCAGTGGGACAGGGACTTATAGCAATCAGCCCCAGCATTTT
>TRBD1|TRBJ1-5|TRBV3-1|.
CASSATGDASQPQHF
TGTGCCAGCAGCGCGACAGGGGACGCAAGTCAGCCCCAGCATTTT
>TRBD1|TRBJ1-1|TRBV29-1|.
CSSVRGRGEAFF
TGCAGCTCAGTCAGGGGGCGCGGTGAAGCTTTCTTT
>TRBD2|TRBJ2-1|TRBV27|.
CASSPIFGTSGRGEQFF
TGTGCCAGCAGTCCTATTTTTGGGACTAGCGGGAGAGGGGAGCAGTTCTTC
>.|TRBJ1-5|TRBV7-9|.
CASSSRPGKDSNQPQHF
TGTGCCAGCAGCTCCCGCCCGGGGAAAGATAGCAATCAGCCCCAGCATTTT
>TRBD1|TRBJ2-4|TRBV7-8|once
CASSQPMWTGLTKNIQYF
TGTGCCAGCAGCCAACCAATGTGGACAGGGCTGACCAAAAACATTCAGTACTTC
>.|TRBJ1-1|TRBV5-6|.
CASSWGGSGTEAFF
TGTGCCAGCAGCTGGGGGGGATCGGGCACTGAAGCTTTCTTT
>.|TRBJ2-1|TRBV25-1|.
CASSPMGNSEQFF
TGTGCCAGCAGTCCAATGGGGAACAGTGAGCAGTTCTTC
>TRBD1|TRBJ1-1|TRBV12-3/TRBV12-4|.
CASSYGQGMAAFF
TGTGCCAGCAGTTATGGACAGGGGATGGCAGCTTTCTTT
>.|TRBJ1-5|TRBV21-1|.
CGENLHTSNQPQHF
TGTGGGGAGAACCTACACACTAGCAATCAGCCCCAGCATTTT
>.|TRBJ1-2|TRBV9|.
CASSPSPIKAVYGYTF
TGTGCCAGCAGCCCCTCCCCCATTAAAGCCGTCTATGGCTACACCTTC
>TRBD2|TRBJ2-2|TRBV7-3|.
CASSTRSLAGTGELFF
TGTGCCAGCAGCACTCGGTCGCTAGCGGGAACCGGGGAGCTGTTTTTT
>.|TRBJ2-7|TRBV28|.
CASSARTAGEQYF
TGTGCCAGCAGTGCCCGGACGGCGGGGGAGCAGTACTTC
>.|TRBJ1-5|TRBV28|.
CASSDNRGGQPQHF
TGTGCCAGCAGTGATAACCGTGGGGGGCAGCCCCAGCATTTT
>TRBD1|TRBJ2-3|TRBV5-1|.
CASSRTGFGDTQYF
TGCGCCAGCAGCCGGACAGGGTTTGGGGATACGCAGTATTTT
>.|TRBJ2-5|TRBV21-1|once
CASSEYSPPGETQYF
TGTGCCAGCAGCGAGTACTCTCCTCCGGGGGAGACCCAGTACTTC
>TRBD1|TRBJ2-4|TRBV7-9|.
CASSSGTAPSIQYF
TGTGCCAGCAGCTCCGGGACAGCGCCTTCCATTCAGTACTTC
>.|TRBJ2-3|TRBV11-2|once
CASGGRTRSTDTQYF
TGTGCCAGCGGCGGAAGGACCCGGAGCACAGATACGCAGTATTTT
>.|TRBJ2-2|TRBV6-5|.
CASSPDPRELFF
TGTGCCAGCAGCCCCGACCCCAGGGAGCTGTTTTTT
>TRBD2|TRBJ2-5|TRBV20-1|.
CSVGIAGGYETQYF
TGCAGCGTAGGGATAGCGGGGGGTTATGAGACCCAGTACTTC
>TRBD1|TRBJ1-1|TRBV27|.
CASSSRTGMNTEVFF
TGTGCCAGCAGTTCGAGGACAGGAATGAACACTGAAGTTTTCTTT